This T cell receptor (beta chain) was sequenced for a study of Ad26.COV2.S vaccination and SARS-CoV-2 variants. For the study at large: The study gave Ad26.COV2.S intramuscularly, once or twice 56 days apart.

Here immunoSEQ multiplex PCR was the method, and the copy in TCRdb shows in-frame clones only, minus some. The sample lists over 300,000 clones, 83% occurring once. The V and J ends lost 4 bases and 0 bases, in that order; junction bases with no gene match: 2. The CDR3 spans 14 residues. Germline CDR1 SGHRS, CDR2 YFSETQ. Treatment given: roughly 20 received Ad26.COV2.S at low or high dose, single or two shots; 5 received placebo; per-sample allocation not given. On day 63 after the first injection, vaccine and placebo recipients gave samples. The sample in question was peripheral blood, obtained in a trial of Ad26.COV2.S vaccine versus placebo. The V and J genes are TRBV5-1 and TRBJ1-2, with TRBD1 matching 8 bases. This clonotype was sampled from a person between 18 and 59 years old who received the Ad26.COV2.S COVID-19 vaccine or a placebo. As DNA, the CDR3 is TGCGCCAGCAGCATGACAGGGGCTAACTATGGCTACACCTTC. This gives the protein CASSMTGANYGYTF.